The next 3 T cell receptor beta chains were all read from a single sample in a study of OX40 agonist ivuxolimab in advanced cancers. Libraries were prepared by immunoSEQ multiplex PCR; TCRdb keeps only in-frame clonotypes and omits some of them. Counted here are about 20,000 clones, approximately 80% occurring once; the ten biggest clones make up under 15%. Sequencing used CD4+ or CD8+ T cells sorted from blood, obtained in a trial of the OX40 agonist ivuxolimab. Receptors originate from an adult with an advanced solid tumor such as melanoma, head and neck, liver or kidney cancer.

This clone was found once. The chain combines TRBV9 with TRBJ2-1; D is possibly TRBD1 (6 bases). The V end lost 0 bases, the J end lost 2 bases, and 12 bases lay between the germline ends. CDR1 is SGDLS, CDR2 YYNGEE, per germline. The CDR3 runs 16 residues. CDR3 coding DNA: TGTGCCAGCAGCGTAGGGGTAGGGACAACCTACAATGAGCAGTTCTTC. Its protein product is CASSVGVGTTYNEQFF.

The chain combines TRBV30 with TRBJ2-7; D might be TRBD1 or TRBD2, each matching 5 bases. Germline V gene data show CDR1 as GTSNPN and CDR2 as SVGIG (reference sequence). V lost 0 bases and J lost 6, with 9 bases in between. The CDR3 has 12 amino acids. In DNA form, the CDR3 reads TGTGCCTGGAGTGTGAGGGGAACCGAGCAGTACTTC. It is translated as CAWSVRGTEQYF.

V and J are TRBV7-7 and TRBJ2-7; 10 nucleotides align to TRBD1. The V gene's germline CDR1 is SSHAT and CDR2 FNYEAQ (reference sequence). The ends lost 1 base at V and 4 bases at J; junction bases unmatched: 1. There are 14 residues in the CDR3. CDR3 DNA sequence: TGTGCCAGCAGCTTAGGACAGGGGGCTTACGAGCAGTACTTC. This codes for CASSLGQGAYEQYF.